This T cell receptor beta chain was found in a study of blood T cell repertoires in COVID-19. Study at large: There were acute and convalescent COVID-19 samples, and they came from the United States, Italy and Spain. Sources were T cells, B-cell-depleted T cells, or PBMCs; the material itself was cDNA or gDNA.

As originally analysed: Amplification with reference gene primers provided the estimates of nucleated cell counts. Generated by immunoSEQ multiplex PCR, the TCRdb table keeps only in-frame clones and is missing some. From that table come the V and J calls and clone size; the DNA was used to work out D and trimming. The sample records around 47,000 clones, about 81% being singletons. This clone has a single count. The source of this sequence is a human donor in a cohort sampled during active COVID-19. The sequenced sample was peripheral blood.

The CDR3 DNA follows: TGTGCCAGCACCTCCGGGGGGCCGGCAGGAGATACGCAGTATTTT. Translation: CASTSGGPAGDTQYF. The chain recombines TRBV6-5 with TRBJ2-3; tentatively, D is TRBD2 (7 bases). The CDR3 loop spans 15 amino acids. CDR1 MNHEY and CDR2 SVGAGI come from the germline V gene. Trimming took off 7 bases at V and 5 bases at J, with 19 bases between the two ends.